The following is a T cell receptor (beta chain) sequence with its context. Looked up from germline, CDR1 is SGHTA and CDR2 is FQGTGA. The CDR3 runs to 15 residues. Trimming stripped 4 bases from V and 2 bases from J, with 14 bases between. Authors' processing steps: Amplification with reference gene primers provided the estimates of nucleated cell counts. Repertoires were generated with immunoSEQ multiplex PCR, while TCRdb's copy carries only in-frame clones and drops some. V and J calls and clone size come straight from that table; D and trimming were deduced from the DNA. The table lists some 350,000 clones, 88% of them singletons. The data stem from a study of blood T cell repertoires in COVID-19. Study background: COVID-19 samples, acute and convalescent, were from the United States, Italy and Spain.

Sequenced sample: peripheral blood. This chain joins TRBV7-3 and TRBJ1-1; D is uncertain. The receptor's source is a woman in her seventies with COVID-19, enrolled during active disease. CDR3 nucleotides: TGTGCCAGCAGCTCCGGGTCCCTTACCAACACTGAAGCTTTCTTT. Protein sequence: CASSSGSLTNTEAFF.